Each of the 9 T cell receptor beta chains below was sequenced from the same sample in a study of cytomegalovirus exposure and HLA in healthy donors. This PCR relied on a set of 60 Vbeta primers and 13 Jbeta primers. Sequenced by immunoSEQ multiplex PCR; TCRdb stores in-frame clones only, minus some. The data hold approximately 110,000 clones, with 70% to 80% observed a single time. Sequences were obtained from PBMCs. These receptors originate from a woman aged 40 to 50 in good health and CMV-seronegative.

This sequence joins TRBV11-2 and TRBJ2-3, with 10 bases lining up with TRBD2. From germline, CDR1 is SGHAT and CDR2 FQNNGV. The CDR3 has 15 residues. Trimming at V came to 5 bases and at J to 1 base, leaving 3 bases not matched to a gene. CDR3 protein: CASSRTSGGTDTQYF. The CDR3 coding sequence is TGTGCCAGCAGCCGTACTAGCGGGGGCACAGATACGCAGTATTTT. The full variable domain, rest sourced from reference TRBV11-2 and TRBJ2-3, is EAGVAQSPRYKIIEKRQSVAFWCNPISGHATLYWYQQILGQGPKLLIQFQNNGVVDDSQLPKDRFSAERLKGVDSTLKIQPAKLEDSAVYLCASSRTSGGTDTQYFGPGTRLTVL.

The chain joins TRBV7-9 to TRBJ1-1; D uncertain. Trimming removed 3 bases from V and 5 bases from J, with 13 bases in between. CDR3 length: 14 amino acids. Germline V gives CDR1 SEHNR, CDR2 FQNEAQ (reference sequence). In nucleotides, the CDR3 is TGTGCCAGCAGCTTTATCACAGTGGCAACTGAAGCTTTCTTT. The encoded protein is CASSFITVATEAFF. The full variable domain, completed using reference TRBV7-9 and TRBJ1-1, is DTGVSQNPRHKITKRGQNVTFRCDPISEHNRLYWYRQTLGQGPEFLTYFQNEAQLEKSRLLSDRFSAERPKGSFSTLEIQRTEQGDSAMYLCASSFITVATEAFFGQGTRLTVV.

This chain uses TRBV5-5 with TRBJ2-3; 10 nucleotides line up with TRBD2. The V and J ends lost 0 bases and 6 bases, in that order; junction bases with no gene match: 7. The CDR3 spans 16 residues. In germline, CDR1 is SGHKS, CDR2 YYEKEE (reference sequence). CDR3 coding DNA: TGTGCCAGCAGCTTGGAGGCTAGCGGGAGATTTGATACGCAGTATTTT. The encoded protein is CASSLEASGRFDTQYF.

This clone appeared a few times. The V and J genes are TRBV19 and TRBJ1-4; the match to TRBD1 covers 9 bases. The germline V gene encodes CDR1 LNHDA and CDR2 SQIVND (reference sequence). The ends lost 5 bases at V and 0 bases at J; junction bases unmatched: 7. The CDR3 contains 17 residues. CDR3 amino acids: CASSVRDRDSTNEKLFF. The CDR3 bases are TGTGCCAGTAGTGTCCGGGACAGGGACTCAACTAATGAAAAACTGTTTTTT.

The rearrangement links TRBV5-1 to TRBJ2-3; TRBD2 is a possible D gene (6 bases). The CDR3 has 12 residues. Looked up from germline, CDR1 is SGHRS and CDR2 is YFSETQ. Trimming cost V 5 bases and J 14 bases, with 18 bases left between them. DNA for the CDR3: TGCGCCAGCAGTAGCCTGGCGGGGTGGAGGTATTTT. Residues: CASSSLAGWRYF.

The CDR3 loop reads CASSGRSINEQFF. Written as DNA, the CDR3 is TGTGCCAGCAGCGGGAGATCAATAAATGAGCAGTTCTTC. The chain links TRBV9 to TRBJ2-1; no clear D. Germline V lookup: CDR1 SGDLS, CDR2 YYNGEE. V lost 3 bases to trimming and J lost 7 bases, with 11 bases between them. The CDR3 covers 13 residues.

This clone has more than one count but fewer than ten. The V and J genes are TRBV7-9 and TRBJ2-3; TRBD2 matches at 8 bases. With V trimmed by 1 base and J by 7 bases, 13 bases remained unmatched. From germline, CDR1 is SEHNR and CDR2 FQNEAQ (reference sequence). The CDR3 has 17 amino acids. The CDR3 region has the DNA TGTGCCAGCAGCTTAGAAGCACAGCTAGCGGGTATTAATACGCAGTATTTT. Translating it yields CASSLEAQLAGINTQYF.

This rearrangement joins TRBV9 to TRBJ2-1; 15 nucleotides line up with TRBD2. Trimming took 4 bases from V and 5 from J; bases not matched to a gene: 7. The germline CDR1 and CDR2 sequences are SGDLS and YYNGEE. CDR3 size: 17 residues. CDR3 DNA: TGTGCCAGCAGCCTCGGACTAGCGGGAGGGCCCGACAATGAGCAGTTCTTC. Residues: CASSLGLAGGPDNEQFF.

Details on this clone: The sample contains more than one DNA sequence encoding this CDR3. The chain couples TRBV5-4 to TRBJ1-2, with TRBD1 matching over 8 bases. This CDR3 spans 14 amino acids. J lost 4 bases, V lost 4 bases, and 6 bases had no gene match. Germline V CDR1 and CDR2: SGHNT, YYREEE (reference sequence). The CDR3 spells CASSPGQGSYGYTF. The CDR3 DNA reads TGTGCCAGCAGCCCAGGACAGGGTAGCTATGGCTACACCTTC.